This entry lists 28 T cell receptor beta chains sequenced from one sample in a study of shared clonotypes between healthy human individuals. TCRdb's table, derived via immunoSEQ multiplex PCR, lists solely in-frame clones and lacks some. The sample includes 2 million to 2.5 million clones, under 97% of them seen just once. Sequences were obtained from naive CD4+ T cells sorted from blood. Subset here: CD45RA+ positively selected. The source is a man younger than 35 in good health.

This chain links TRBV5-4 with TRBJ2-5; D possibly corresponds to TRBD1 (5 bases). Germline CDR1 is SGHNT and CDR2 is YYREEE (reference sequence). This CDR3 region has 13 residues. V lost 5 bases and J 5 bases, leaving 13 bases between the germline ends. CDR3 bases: TGTGCCAGCAGATATCACACAGGCGAGACCCAGTACTTC. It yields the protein CASRYHTGETQYF. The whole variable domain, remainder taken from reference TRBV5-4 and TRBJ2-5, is ETGVTQSPTHLIKTRGQQVTLRCSSQSGHNTVSWYQQALGQGPQFIFQYYREEENGRGNFPPRFSGLQFPNYSSELNVNALELDDSALYLCASRYHTGETQYFGPGTRLLVL.

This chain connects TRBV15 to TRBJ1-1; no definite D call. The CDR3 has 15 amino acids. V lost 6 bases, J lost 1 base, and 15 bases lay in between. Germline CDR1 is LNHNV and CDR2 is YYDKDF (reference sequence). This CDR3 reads CATRGPGSQNTEAFF. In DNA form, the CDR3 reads TGTGCCACCAGAGGGCCGGGCAGTCAGAACACTGAAGCTTTCTTT.

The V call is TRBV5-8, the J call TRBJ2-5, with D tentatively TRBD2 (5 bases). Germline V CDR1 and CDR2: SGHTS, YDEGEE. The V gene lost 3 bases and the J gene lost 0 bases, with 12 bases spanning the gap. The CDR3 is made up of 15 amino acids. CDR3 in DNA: TGTGCCAGCAGCTGGACTTCACCAAACCAAGAGACCCAGTACTTC. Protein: CASSWTSPNQETQYF. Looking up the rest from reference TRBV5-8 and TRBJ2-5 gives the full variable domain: EAGVTQSPTHLIKTRGQQATLRCSPISGHTSVYWYQQALGLGLQFLLWYDEGEERNRGNFPPRFSGRQFPNYSSELNVNALELEDSALYLCASSWTSPNQETQYFGPGTRLLVL.

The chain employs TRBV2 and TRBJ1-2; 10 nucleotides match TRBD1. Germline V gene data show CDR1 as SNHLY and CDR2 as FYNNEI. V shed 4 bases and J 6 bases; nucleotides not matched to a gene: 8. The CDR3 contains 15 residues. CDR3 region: CASSVWTGGYNGYTF. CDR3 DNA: TGTGCCAGCAGTGTATGGACAGGGGGTTACAATGGCTACACCTTC.

CDR3 coding DNA: TGCGCCAGCAGCCAAGATTCTGGCGGGGAACAAGAGACCCAGTACTTC. Translation gives CASSQDSGGEQETQYF. The chain uses TRBV4-3 and TRBJ2-5, with D tentatively TRBD2 (6 bases). The V end was cut by 0 bases, the J end by 2 bases, with 13 bases between. Germline assignment: CDR1 LGHNA and CDR2 YSLEER. This CDR3 has 16 residues.

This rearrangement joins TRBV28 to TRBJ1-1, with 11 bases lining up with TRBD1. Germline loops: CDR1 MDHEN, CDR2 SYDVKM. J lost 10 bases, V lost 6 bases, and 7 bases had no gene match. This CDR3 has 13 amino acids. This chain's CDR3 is CASSSGQGARAFF. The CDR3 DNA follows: TGTGCCAGCAGCTCCGGACAGGGGGCTAGAGCTTTCTTT. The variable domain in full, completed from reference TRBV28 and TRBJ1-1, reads DVKVTQSSRYLVKRTGEKVFLECVQDMDHENMFWYRQDPGLGLRLIYFSYDVKMKEKGDIPEGYSVSREKKERFSLILESASTNQTSMYLCASSSGQGARAFFGQGTRLTVV.

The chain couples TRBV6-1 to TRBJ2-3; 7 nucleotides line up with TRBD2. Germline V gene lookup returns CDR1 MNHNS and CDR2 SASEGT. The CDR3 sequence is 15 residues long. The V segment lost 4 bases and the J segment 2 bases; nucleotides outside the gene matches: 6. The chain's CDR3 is CASSATGTNTDTQYF. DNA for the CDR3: TGTGCCAGCAGTGCGACCGGGACTAACACAGATACGCAGTATTTT.

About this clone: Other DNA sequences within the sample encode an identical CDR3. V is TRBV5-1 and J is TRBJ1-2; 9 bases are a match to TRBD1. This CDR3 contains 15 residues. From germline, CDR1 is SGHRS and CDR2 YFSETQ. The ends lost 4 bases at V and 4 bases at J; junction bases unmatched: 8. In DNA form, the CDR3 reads TGCGCCAGCAGCCGGACAGGGGAGGGGTCCTATGGCTACACCTTC. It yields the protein CASSRTGEGSYGYTF.

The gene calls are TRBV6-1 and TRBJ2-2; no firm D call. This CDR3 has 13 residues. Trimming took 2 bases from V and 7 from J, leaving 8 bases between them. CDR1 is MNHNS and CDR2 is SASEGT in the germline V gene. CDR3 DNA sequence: TGTGCCAGCAGTGAATTTAGAGTCGGGGAGCTGTTTTTT. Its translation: CASSEFRVGELFF.

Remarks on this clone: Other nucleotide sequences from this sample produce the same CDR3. The CDR3, as DNA: TGTGCCAGCAGCCCAAGACAGGGGACCTACGAGCAGTACTTC. It codes for CASSPRQGTYEQYF. The chain is built from TRBV7-9 and TRBJ2-7; 8 nucleotides agree with TRBD1. Germline CDR1 SEHNR, CDR2 FQNEAQ (reference sequence). The CDR3 totals 14 residues. V was clipped by 5 bases and J by 2 bases; unmatched bases: 5.

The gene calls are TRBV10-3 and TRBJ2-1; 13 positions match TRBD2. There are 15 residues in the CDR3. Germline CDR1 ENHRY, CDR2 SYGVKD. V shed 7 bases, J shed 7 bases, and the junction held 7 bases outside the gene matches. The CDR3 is CAITSGLAGQNEQFF. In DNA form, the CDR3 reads TGTGCCATCACCTCGGGACTAGCGGGACAGAATGAGCAGTTCTTC.

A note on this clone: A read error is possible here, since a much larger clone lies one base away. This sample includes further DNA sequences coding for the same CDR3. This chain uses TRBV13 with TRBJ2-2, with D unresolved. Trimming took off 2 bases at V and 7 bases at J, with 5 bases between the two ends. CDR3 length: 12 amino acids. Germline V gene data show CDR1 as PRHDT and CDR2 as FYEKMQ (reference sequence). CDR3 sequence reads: CASSLRVGELFF. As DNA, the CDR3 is TGTGCCAGCAGCTTACGGGTCGGGGAGCTGTTTTTT.

CDR3 in amino acids: CAWSVQGKAYETQYF. The CDR3 bases are TGTGCCTGGAGTGTACAGGGGAAGGCGTATGAGACCCAGTACTTC. The chain links TRBV30 to TRBJ2-5; TRBD1 aligns across 7 bases. J lost 5 bases, V lost 0 bases, and 9 bases had no gene match. The germline CDR1 and CDR2 sequences are GTSNPN and SVGIG (reference sequence). The CDR3 runs to 15 residues.

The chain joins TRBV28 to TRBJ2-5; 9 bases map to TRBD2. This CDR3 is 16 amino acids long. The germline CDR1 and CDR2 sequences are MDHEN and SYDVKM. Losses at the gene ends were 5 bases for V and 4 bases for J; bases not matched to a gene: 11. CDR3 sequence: CASSPLAGLRGETQYF. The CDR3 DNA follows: TGTGCCAGCAGTCCACTAGCGGGCCTGAGGGGAGAGACCCAGTACTTC.

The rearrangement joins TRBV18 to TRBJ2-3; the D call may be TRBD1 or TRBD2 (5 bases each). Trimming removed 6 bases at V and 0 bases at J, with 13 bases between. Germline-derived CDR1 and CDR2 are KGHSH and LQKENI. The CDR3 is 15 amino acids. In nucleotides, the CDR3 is TGTGCCAGCTCGCCTATCGGGGCTAGCACAGATACGCAGTATTTT. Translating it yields CASSPIGASTDTQYF.

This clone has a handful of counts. CDR3 sequence: CASSGAQNSGNTIYF. CDR3 sequence (DNA): TGCGCCAGCAGCGGGGCCCAAAACTCTGGAAACACCATATATTTT. This chain uses TRBV4-1 with TRBJ1-3; D might be TRBD1 (5 bases). This CDR3 comprises 15 residues. Germline lookup yields CDR1 MGHRA and CDR2 YSYEKL. V was clipped by 5 bases and J by 0 bases, with 11 bases between them.

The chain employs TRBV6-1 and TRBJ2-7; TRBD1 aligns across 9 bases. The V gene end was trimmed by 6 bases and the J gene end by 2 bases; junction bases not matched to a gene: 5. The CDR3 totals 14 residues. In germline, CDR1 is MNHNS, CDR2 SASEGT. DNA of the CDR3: TGTGCCAGCAGGTACGGACAGGGGCCCTACGAGCAGTACTTC. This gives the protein CASRYGQGPYEQYF.

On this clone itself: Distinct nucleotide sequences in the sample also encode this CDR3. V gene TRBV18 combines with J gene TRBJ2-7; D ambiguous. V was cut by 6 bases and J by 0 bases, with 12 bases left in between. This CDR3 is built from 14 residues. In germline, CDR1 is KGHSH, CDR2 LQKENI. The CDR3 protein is CASSPRTASYEQYF. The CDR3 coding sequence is TGTGCCAGCTCCCCGAGGACGGCCTCCTACGAGCAGTACTTC.

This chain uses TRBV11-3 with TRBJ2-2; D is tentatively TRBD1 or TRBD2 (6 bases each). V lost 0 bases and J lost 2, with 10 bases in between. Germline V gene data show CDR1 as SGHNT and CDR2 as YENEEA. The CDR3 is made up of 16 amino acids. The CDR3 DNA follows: TGTGCCAGCAGCTTAGATCGGGGGCACAACACCGGGGAGCTGTTTTTT. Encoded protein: CASSLDRGHNTGELFF.

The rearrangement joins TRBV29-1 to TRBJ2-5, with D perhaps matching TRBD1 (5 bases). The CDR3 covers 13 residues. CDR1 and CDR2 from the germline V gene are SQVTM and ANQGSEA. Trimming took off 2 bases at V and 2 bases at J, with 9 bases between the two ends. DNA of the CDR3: TGCAGCGTTGAAACCAGGGCTCAAGAGACCCAGTACTTC. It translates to CSVETRAQETQYF.

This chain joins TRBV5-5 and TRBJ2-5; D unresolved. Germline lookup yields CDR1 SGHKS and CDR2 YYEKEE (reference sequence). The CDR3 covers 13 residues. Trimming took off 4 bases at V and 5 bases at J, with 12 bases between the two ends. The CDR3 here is CASSPLVSETQYF. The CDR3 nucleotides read TGTGCCAGCAGCCCCCTGGTCTCGGAGACCCAGTACTTC.

CDR3 sequence reads: CASSLSFAGITYEQYF. The CDR3 coding sequence is TGTGCCAGCAGTTTAAGTTTTGCAGGGATTACCTACGAGCAGTACTTC. The rearrangement joins TRBV27 to TRBJ2-7; D perhaps matches TRBD1 (5 bases). The CDR3 totals 16 residues. Trimming cost V 2 bases and J 2 bases, with 16 bases left between them. Looked up from germline, CDR1 is MNHEY and CDR2 is SMNVEV (reference sequence).

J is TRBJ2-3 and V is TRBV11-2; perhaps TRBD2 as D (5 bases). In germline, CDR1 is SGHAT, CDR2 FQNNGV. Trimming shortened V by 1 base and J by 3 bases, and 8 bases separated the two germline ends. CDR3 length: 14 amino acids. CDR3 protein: CASSLVEGTDTQYF. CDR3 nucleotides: TGTGCCAGCAGCTTAGTCGAGGGAACAGATACGCAGTATTTT.

The CDR3 region has the DNA TGTGCCAGCAACCTAGCGACCACAGATACGCAGTATTTT. Amino acid sequence: CASNLATTDTQYF. The chain couples TRBV11-2 to TRBJ2-3, with D possibly matching TRBD2 (6 bases). V was clipped by 7 bases and J by 2 bases, with 10 bases between them. The CDR3 consists of 13 residues. Germline V gene data show CDR1 as SGHAT and CDR2 as FQNNGV.

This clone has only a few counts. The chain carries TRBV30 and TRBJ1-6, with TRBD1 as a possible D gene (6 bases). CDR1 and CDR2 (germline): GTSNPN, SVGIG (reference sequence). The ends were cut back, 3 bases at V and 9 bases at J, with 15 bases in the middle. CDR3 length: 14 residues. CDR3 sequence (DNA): TGTGCCTGGAGCGTTCGGGGGGCAAGTTCACCCCTCCACTTT. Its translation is CAWSVRGASSPLHF.

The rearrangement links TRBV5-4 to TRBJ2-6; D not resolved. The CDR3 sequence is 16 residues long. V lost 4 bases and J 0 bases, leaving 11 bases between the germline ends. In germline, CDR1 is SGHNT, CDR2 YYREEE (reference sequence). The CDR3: CASSLNRNSGANVLTF. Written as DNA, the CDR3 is TGTGCCAGCAGCCTCAATCGGAACTCTGGGGCCAACGTCCTGACTTTC.

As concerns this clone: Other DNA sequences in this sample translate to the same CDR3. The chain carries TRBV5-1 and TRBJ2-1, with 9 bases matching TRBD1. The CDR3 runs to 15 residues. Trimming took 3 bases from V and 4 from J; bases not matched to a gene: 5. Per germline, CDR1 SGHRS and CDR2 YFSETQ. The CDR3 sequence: CASSSGQGPYNEQFF. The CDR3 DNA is TGCGCCAGCAGCTCGGGACAGGGCCCGTACAATGAGCAGTTCTTC.

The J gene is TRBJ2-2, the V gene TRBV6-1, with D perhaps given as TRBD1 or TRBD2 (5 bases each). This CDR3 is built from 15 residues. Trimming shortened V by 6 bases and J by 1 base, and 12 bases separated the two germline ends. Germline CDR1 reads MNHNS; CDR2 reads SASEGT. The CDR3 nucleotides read TGTGCCAGCAGAGAGGGGCAGGGGAACACCGGGGAGCTGTTTTTT. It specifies CASREGQGNTGELFF.